Below are 28 T cell receptor beta chains sequenced from a single sample in a study of T cells in Graves' hyperthyroidism and ophthalmopathy. The CDR3 regions of TCR beta were amplified from RNA transcripts. HTBI primers were the set used in a first-round RT-PCR of the TCR CDR3. Using its own MiXCR run on the multiplex PCR reads, TCRdb lists one record per CDR3 protein. The sample includes around 340,000 distinct CDR3 sequences, roughly 18% of them seen just once. Sequenced input: blood. Receptors originate from a middle-aged woman with Graves' ophthalmopathy.

CDR3 in amino acids: CASSPGPTGELFF. The CDR3 coding sequence is TGTGCCAGCAGCCCCGGGCCTACCGGGGAGCTGTTTTTT. The genes are TRBV6-1 and TRBJ2-2; D uncertain. V was clipped by 6 bases and J by 5 bases, with 10 bases between them. The CDR3 has 13 amino acids. Germline CDR1 reads MNHNS; CDR2 reads SASEGT.

This clonotype was observed at least ten times. The chain employs TRBV12-3 or TRBV12-4 and TRBJ2-7; 10 bases fit TRBD2. V trimming: 1 base; J trimming: 4 bases; junction bases outside the gene matches: 7. The CDR3 has 16 residues. CDR3 in amino acids: CASSLELAGVRYEQYF. CDR3 nucleotides: TGTGCCAGCAGTTTAGAGCTAGCGGGAGTAAGATACGAGCAGTACTTC.

This clonotype was detected many times. The J gene is TRBJ2-7, the V gene TRBV11-2, with D maybe TRBD1 (6 bases). V lost 4 bases to trimming and J lost 9 bases, with 19 bases between them. CDR1 and CDR2 (germline): SGHAT, FQNNGV. The CDR3 has 14 residues. The CDR3 DNA reads as TGTGCCAGCAGCTCGCTTAAGGACAGCCTGGGGCAGTACTTC. This codes for CASSSLKDSLGQYF.

At least ten counts were recorded for this clonotype. This chain links TRBV12-3 or TRBV12-4 with TRBJ2-7; weak D call: TRBD1 (6 bases). V was shortened by 2 bases and J by 0 bases, with 11 bases between the two germline ends. The CDR3 length is 15 residues. CDR3 loop: CASSLSTGSSYEQYF. CDR3 nucleotides: TGTGCCAGCAGTTTATCAACAGGGAGCTCCTACGAGCAGTACTTC.

The rearrangement joins TRBV29-1 to TRBJ2-5; TRBD1 or TRBD2 may be the D gene (6 bases each). CDR1 is SQVTM, CDR2 ANQGSEA, per germline. The CDR3 totals 13 residues. Trimming pared 8 bases from V and 5 bases from J, leaving 18 bases between. The CDR3 nucleotides read TGCAGCTCGCGGGACACGAAGTTGGAGACCCAGTACTTC. Amino acid sequence: CSSRDTKLETQYF.

This clonotype was detected many times. The chain combines TRBV6-5 with TRBJ1-5, with D possibly TRBD1 on 6 matching bases. V lost 6 bases, J lost 4 bases, and 25 bases lay in between. Germline CDR1 is MNHEY and CDR2 is SVGAGI. CDR3 size: 18 residues. CDR3 in amino acids: CASSHASGSEGVNQPQHF. The CDR3 DNA reads TGTGCCAGCAGCCACGCCAGCGGCTCTGAGGGGGTAAATCAGCCCCAGCATTTT.

Remarks on this clonotype: This may stem from a read error, because a much larger clone lies one nucleotide away. V gene TRBV30 combines with J gene TRBJ1-2; D perhaps matches TRBD1 (6 bases). This CDR3 region has 14 residues. Looked up from germline, CDR1 is GTSNPN and CDR2 is SVGIG (reference sequence). Trimming cost V 1 base and J 2 bases, with 11 bases left between them. CDR3 sequence: CAWSDGTGNYGYTF. In nucleotides, the CDR3 is TGTGCCTGGAGTGACGGTACAGGGAACTATGGCTACACCTTC.

This clonotype was seen only a few times. Possible read error: a much larger clone is one base away. In this CDR3 the conserved last residue, phenylalanine or tryptophan, is missing, so a read error is likely. The chain joins TRBV12-5 to TRBJ1-1; 7 nucleotides match TRBD1. Losses at the gene ends were 2 bases for V and 1 base for J; bases not matched to a gene: 4. This CDR3 spans 15 amino acids. The germline gives CDR1 LGHNT, CDR2 FRNRAP. CDR3 bases: TGTGCTAGTGGTTTGCCCCCAGGGGGGAACACTGAAGCTTTCCTT. Translation gives CASGLPPGGNTEAFL.

This clonotype was picked up many times. V gene TRBV6-5 combines with J gene TRBJ2-7; no clear D gene. The ends were cut back, 2 bases at V and 0 bases at J, with 8 bases in the middle. The CDR3 is 14 amino acids. Germline V gene lookup returns CDR1 MNHEY and CDR2 SVGAGI. CDR3 amino acids: CASSYATSSYEQYF. The CDR3, as DNA: TGTGCCAGCAGTTACGCTACGAGCTCCTACGAGCAGTACTTC.

This clonotype was found many times. A single base separates this from a much larger clone, so it may be a read error. V gene TRBV2 combines with J gene TRBJ1-2; TRBD1 might be the D (5 bases). Per germline, CDR1 SNHLY and CDR2 FYNNEI. The V and J ends lost 2 bases and 9 bases respectively, with 13 bases between them. The CDR3 is 13 residues long. CDR3 region: CASSERGVMSYTF. The CDR3 coding sequence is TGTGCCAGCAGTGAAAGGGGAGTTATGAGCTACACCTTC.

This clonotype was recorded at least ten times. The chain couples TRBV20-1 to TRBJ2-7; TRBD1 or TRBD2 may be the D gene (7 bases each). The CDR3 extends over 13 amino acids. The germline V and J ends were trimmed by 3 bases and 7 bases, with 16 bases remaining between them. The germline gives CDR1 DFQATT, CDR2 SNEGSKA (reference sequence). In DNA form, the CDR3 reads TGCAGTGCTAGTTACAGGGGCGGGGGTGAGCAGTACTTC. It codes for CSASYRGGGEQYF.

This clonotype occurred many times. The chain combines TRBV12-3 or TRBV12-4 with TRBJ1-5; 11 bases are shared with TRBD1. This CDR3 comprises 16 residues. With V trimmed by 1 base and J by 4 bases, 3 bases remained unmatched. The CDR3 DNA follows: TGTGCCAGCAGTTTAGGGACAGGGGGCGGGAATCAGCCCCAGCATTTT. This translates into CASSLGTGGGNQPQHF.

This clonotype has a count of ten or more. The chain joins TRBV6-5 to TRBJ1-2, with D unclear. The V gene lost 6 bases and the J gene lost 6 bases, with 8 bases spanning the gap. The CDR3 consists of 11 residues. Germline values: CDR1 MNHEY, CDR2 SVGAGI. This CDR3 reads CASRGSDGYTF. The CDR3 region has the DNA TGTGCCAGCAGGGGTTCAGATGGCTACACCTTC.

The rearrangement uses TRBV24-1 and TRBJ2-5; unclear D gene. The CDR3 runs 14 residues. CDR1 is KGHDR and CDR2 is SFDVKD in the germline V gene. V was shortened by 3 bases and J by 5 bases, with 12 bases between the two germline ends. CDR3 in DNA: TGTGCCACCAGTGATCGGGCGCAGTTGGAGACCCAGTACTTC. It codes for CATSDRAQLETQYF.

This clonotype was seen many times. J is TRBJ1-5 and V is TRBV27; D not certain. V lost 2 bases to trimming and J lost 9 bases, with 8 bases between them. The CDR3 sequence is 12 residues long. Germline V gene data show CDR1 as MNHEY and CDR2 as SMNVEV (reference sequence). The CDR3 protein is CASSLPLGPQHF. For the CDR3, the DNA is TGTGCCAGCAGTTTACCCCTGGGGCCCCAGCATTTT.

V is TRBV6-5 and J is TRBJ1-2, with 10 bases identical to TRBD1. The J segment lost 0 bases and the V segment lost 0 bases, leaving 1 base of the junction unmatched. Germline assignment: CDR1 MNHEY and CDR2 SVGAGI. This CDR3 region has 16 residues. For the CDR3, the DNA is TGTGCCAGCAGTTACTCCGGGACAGGGGCTAACTATGGCTACACCTTC. Translated: CASSYSGTGANYGYTF.

Of note for this clonotype: A clone one base away is much larger, so this may be a read error. The chain joins TRBV19 to TRBJ2-5; possibly TRBD1 for D (5 bases). The CDR3 extends over 15 amino acids. Germline assignment: CDR1 LNHDA and CDR2 SQIVND (reference sequence). The CDR3 sequence is CASSNLRGSQEIQYF. The CDR3 nucleotides read TGTGCCAGTAGTAATCTAAGGGGAAGCCAAGAGATCCAGTACTTC.

This clonotype was seen more than once but under ten times. The chain is built from TRBV6-8 and TRBJ1-5, with TRBD1 matching over 8 bases. V trimming: 5 bases; J trimming: 6 bases; junction bases outside the gene matches: 9. This CDR3 has 15 amino acids. Germline loops: CDR1 MNHGY, CDR2 SAAAGT. In DNA, the CDR3 is TGTGCCAGCAGTCCACGGACAGGGCGCGCTCAGCCCCAGCATTTT. It codes for CASSPRTGRAQPQHF.

This clonotype showed up many times. The V gene is TRBV27, the J gene TRBJ2-2; the D gene is possibly TRBD1 (5 bases). The CDR3 is 12 amino acids. V was pared by 5 bases and J by 13 bases, with 14 bases between. Germline V gene data show CDR1 as MNHEY and CDR2 as SMNVEV (reference sequence). CDR3 region: CASSPYQGGLFF. The CDR3 coding sequence is TGTGCCAGCAGTCCTTATCAGGGTGGGCTGTTTTTT.

This clonotype was detected ten times or more. The chain employs TRBV6-2 or TRBV6-3 and TRBJ1-5; D unresolved. This CDR3 has 15 residues. CDR1 and CDR2 (germline): MNHEY, SVGEGT. Trimming pared 6 bases from V and 3 bases from J, leaving 15 bases between. CDR3 sequence: CASSYVGRANQPQHF. CDR3 nucleotides: TGTGCCAGCAGCTACGTAGGAAGGGCCAATCAGCCCCAGCATTTT.

This clonotype was detected only a few times. V and J are TRBV4-3 and TRBJ1-1; D gene ambiguous. Germline CDR1 reads LGHNA; CDR2 reads YSLEER. The length of the CDR3 is 15 residues. The germline V and J ends were trimmed by 0 bases and 1 base, with 9 bases remaining between them. CDR3 region: CASSQDSAGNTEAFF. The CDR3 nucleotides are TGCGCCAGCAGCCAAGACTCGGCGGGGAACACTGAAGCTTTCTTT.

This clonotype was found many times. This rearrangement joins TRBV19 to TRBJ2-2; 9 positions agree with TRBD1. The germline V gene has CDR1 LNHDA and CDR2 SQIVND (reference sequence). V gave up 8 bases and J gave up 5 bases; unmatched junction bases: 6. The CDR3 has 14 residues. For the CDR3, the DNA is TGTGCCAGTCGGGACAGGGCTCAAACCGGGGAGCTGTTTTTT. Protein: CASRDRAQTGELFF.

This clonotype was counted at least ten times. The genes are TRBV30 and TRBJ1-2; D possibly corresponds to TRBD1 (6 bases). Per germline, CDR1 GTSNPN and CDR2 SVGIG (reference sequence). This CDR3 comprises 14 residues. V lost 7 bases to trimming and J lost 4 bases, with 19 bases between them. CDR3 DNA sequence: TGTGCCTTCCCCGATGCGGGGGCTGCCTATGGCTACACCTTC. Protein sequence: CAFPDAGAAYGYTF.

This clonotype was picked up many times. The chain uses TRBV28 and TRBJ1-5; 8 positions match TRBD1. V was pared by 7 bases and J by 6 bases, with 11 bases of the junction left unmatched. The germline V gene encodes CDR1 MDHEN and CDR2 SYDVKM. CDR3 length: 15 amino acids. The CDR3 DNA reads as TGTGCCAGCACCCTCCCCTCAGGGGGCGGTCAGCCCCAGCATTTT. It encodes CASTLPSGGGQPQHF.

This clonotype was seen at least ten times. V usage is TRBV28 and J usage is TRBJ1-1; TRBD1 is a possible D gene (5 bases). Trimming took off 4 bases at V and 0 bases at J, with 21 bases between the two ends. Germline values: CDR1 MDHEN, CDR2 SYDVKM. The CDR3 length is 18 residues. Here the CDR3 reads CASSSISDSVLMNTEAFF. CDR3 in DNA: TGTGCCAGCAGTTCAATTTCCGACAGCGTCCTTATGAACACTGAAGCTTTCTTT.

In this sample, this clonotype turned up many times. The rearrangement joins TRBV28 to TRBJ1-1; perhaps TRBD1 as D (5 bases). Germline V gives CDR1 MDHEN, CDR2 SYDVKM. V lost 7 bases to trimming and J lost 7 bases, with 16 bases between them. The CDR3 sequence is 13 residues long. CDR3 nucleotides: TGTGCCAGCAACCAGGGTTTTGGGGGTGAAGCTTTCTTT. The encoded protein is CASNQGFGGEAFF.

This chain joins TRBV6-1 and TRBJ2-7; D is perhaps TRBD2 (6 bases). V was cut by 5 bases and J by 0 bases, with 11 bases left in between. The CDR3 has 14 amino acids. Looked up from germline, CDR1 is MNHNS and CDR2 is SASEGT. As DNA, the CDR3 is TGTGCCAGCAGTCCACACGGGGGCTCCTACGAGCAGTACTTC. It translates to CASSPHGGSYEQYF.

The table lists this clonotype with many counts. The genes are TRBV5-1 and TRBJ1-2; 9 bases are a match to TRBD1. Trimming cost V 4 bases and J 2 bases; bases outside gene matches: 6. CDR3 length: 15 residues. The germline CDR1 and CDR2 sequences are SGHRS and YFSETQ. The DNA of the CDR3 is TGCGCCAGCAGCCCCCTGGACAGGGGAAACTATGGCTACACCTTC. Protein: CASSPLDRGNYGYTF.